One sample yielded the 28 T cell receptor beta chains listed below, sequenced in a study of cytomegalovirus exposure and HLA in healthy donors. It was with 60 Vbeta and 13 Jbeta primers that the PCR ran. TCRdb's copy holds only in-frame clones and misses some; the assay was immunoSEQ multiplex PCR. The sample comprises about 55,000 clones, around 79% of which are singletons, and approximately 2.3% rests with the top ten. Sequencing used PBMCs. These TCRs come from a female donor in good health and CMV-seronegative.

This sequence joins TRBV4-2 and TRBJ1-5; D remains ambiguous. Germline V gene data show CDR1 as LGHNA and CDR2 as YNFKEQ. The V end was cut by 2 bases, the J end by 6 bases, with 8 bases between. The CDR3 is 13 residues long. In DNA, the CDR3 is TGTGCCAGCAGCCAACCCGCGGGTCAGCCCCAGCATTTT. As protein: CASSQPAGQPQHF.

The chain carries TRBV7-2 and TRBJ2-5; TRBD2 matches 7 bases. The end of the DNA is better explained by TRBJ2-7, so the J call may be wrong. CDR1 SGHTA and CDR2 FQGNSA come from the germline V gene. CDR3 length equals 14 residues. DNA of the CDR3: TGTGCCAGCAGCTCGAGACTAGAGCGGGGCGAGCAGTACTTC. The encoded protein is CASSSRLERGEQYF.

V and J are TRBV2 and TRBJ1-5; D not resolved. There are 15 residues in the CDR3. Germline CDR1 SNHLY, CDR2 FYNNEI. Trimming took 2 bases from V and 3 from J, leaving 11 bases between them. The chain's CDR3 is CASSETRTVNQPQHF. CDR3 coding DNA: TGTGCCAGCAGTGAAACCAGAACCGTCAATCAGCCCCAGCATTTT.

This clone was recorded only once. This rearrangement joins TRBV7-2 to TRBJ2-5; 10 bases line up with TRBD2. With V trimmed by 3 bases and J by 1 base, 8 bases remained unmatched. The germline CDR1 and CDR2 sequences are SGHTA and FQGNSA. This CDR3 has 17 amino acids. The CDR3 DNA is TGTGCCAGCAGCTTCAAACTAGCGGGAAGCACCCAAGAGACCCAGTACTTC. Translated: CASSFKLAGSTQETQYF. Drawing the rest from reference TRBV7-2 and TRBJ2-5, the complete variable domain is GAGVSQSPSNKVTEKGKDVELRCDPISGHTALYWYRQSLGQGLEFLIYFQGNSAPDKSGLPSDRFSAERTGGSVSTLTIQRTQQEDSAVYLCASSFKLAGSTQETQYFGPGTRLLVL.

The chain carries TRBV9 and TRBJ2-5; no definite D call. V lost 4 bases, J lost 2 bases, and 9 bases lay in between. Germline V lookup: CDR1 SGDLS, CDR2 YYNGEE. The CDR3 consists of 13 residues. The CDR3 region has the DNA TGTGCCAGCAGCCCGGAGACGCAAGAGACCCAGTACTTC. It codes for CASSPETQETQYF.

This clone showed up just a few times. V gene TRBV9 combines with J gene TRBJ2-7; 10 nucleotides match TRBD1. V was pared by 3 bases and J by 0 bases, with 3 bases of the junction left unmatched. Germline V gene data show CDR1 as SGDLS and CDR2 as YYNGEE. The CDR3 totals 15 residues. The CDR3 region has the DNA TGTGCCAGCAGCGCGGGACAGGGGATCTCCTACGAGCAGTACTTC. Protein product: CASSAGQGISYEQYF. Filled out from reference TRBV9 and TRBJ2-7, the complete variable domain reads DSGVTQTPKHLITATGQRVTLRCSPRSGDLSVYWYQQSLDQGLQFLIQYYNGEERAKGNILERFSAQQFPDLHSELNLSSLELGDSALYFCASSAGQGISYEQYFGPGTRLTVT.

J is TRBJ2-1 and V is TRBV15; TRBD2 matches 8 bases. Trimming took 0 bases from V and 4 from J; bases not matched to a gene: 5. The CDR3 covers 16 residues. The germline V gene encodes CDR1 LNHNV and CDR2 YYDKDF (reference sequence). As DNA, the CDR3 is TGTGCCACCAGCAGAGACTTAGCGGGGAGATACAATGAGCAGTTCTTC. Amino acid sequence: CATSRDLAGRYNEQFF.

The rearrangement links TRBV6-6 to TRBJ1-5; TRBD1 aligns across 8 bases. CDR1 is MNHNY and CDR2 is SVGAGI in the germline V gene (reference sequence). The CDR3 spans 13 residues. V shed 7 bases and J 3 bases; nucleotides not matched to a gene: 2. The chain's CDR3 is CASIQGVNQPQHF. CDR3 DNA sequence: TGTGCCAGCATACAGGGGGTCAATCAGCCCCAGCATTTT.

The chain combines TRBV5-1 with TRBJ1-3; the match to TRBD1 covers 10 bases. The CDR3 consists of 15 residues. The trim removed 4 bases at V and 5 bases at J, leaving 6 bases unmatched. Germline V lookup: CDR1 SGHRS, CDR2 YFSETQ. In nucleotides, the CDR3 is TGCGCCAGCAGCGCCCGACAGGGGGCTAGAAACACCATATATTTT. Protein product: CASSARQGARNTIYF.

The chain employs TRBV19 and TRBJ2-3, with TRBD2 identical over 7 bases. Looked up from germline, CDR1 is LNHDA and CDR2 is SQIVND (reference sequence). This CDR3 comprises 14 residues. V shed 1 base and J 6 bases; nucleotides not matched to a gene: 4. The CDR3 spells CASSIGGGGDTQYF. The DNA for the CDR3 is TGTGCCAGTAGTATAGGCGGGGGAGGGGATACGCAGTATTTT.

The gene calls are TRBV19 and TRBJ2-2, with a possible D match to TRBD1 (6 bases). CDR1 and CDR2 (germline): LNHDA, SQIVND (reference sequence). The CDR3 consists of 15 residues. V was shortened by 5 bases and J by 2 bases, with 12 bases between the two germline ends. CDR3 amino acids: CASSETGINTGELFF. The CDR3 bases are TGTGCCAGTAGTGAGACAGGTATCAACACCGGGGAGCTGTTTTTT. Drawing the rest from reference TRBV19 and TRBJ2-2, the complete variable domain is DGGITQSPKYLFRKEGQNVTLSCEQNLNHDAMYWYRQDPGQGLRLIYYSQIVNDFQKGDIAEGYSVSREKKESFPLTVTSAQKNPTAFYLCASSETGINTGELFFGEGSRLTVL.

CDR3 DNA: TGTGCCAGCAGGCAGGGCAGGGGAAGGGAAGCTTTCTTT. It encodes CASRQGRGREAFF. The chain combines TRBV6-4 with TRBJ1-1; the D gene is possibly TRBD1 (6 bases). The V gene lost 6 bases and the J gene lost 8 bases, with 16 bases spanning the gap. CDR1 and CDR2 (germline): MRHNA, SNTAGT. The CDR3 has 13 amino acids.

This clone was counted a few times. The V call is TRBV19, the J call TRBJ2-7; TRBD2 matches 13 bases. The CDR3 runs to 16 residues. V was pared by 4 bases and J by 6 bases, with 9 bases of the junction left unmatched. Per germline, CDR1 LNHDA and CDR2 SQIVND (reference sequence). In DNA form, the CDR3 reads TGTGCCAGTAGTACCGGACTAGCGGGAGTTATGACCGAGCAGTACTTC. Amino acids: CASSTGLAGVMTEQYF.

The V and J genes are TRBV10-3 and TRBJ2-2, with 10 bases fitting TRBD2. V shed 4 bases, J shed 7 bases, and the junction held 6 bases outside the gene matches. CDR1 is ENHRY, CDR2 SYGVKD, per germline. The CDR3 runs 15 residues. CDR3 residues: CAISGTSGTNGELFF. In DNA, the CDR3 is TGTGCCATCAGTGGAACTAGCGGGACCAACGGGGAGCTGTTTTTT.

V gene TRBV28 combines with J gene TRBJ2-7, with TRBD1 matching over 10 bases. In germline, CDR1 is MDHEN, CDR2 SYDVKM. V was clipped by 6 bases and J by 4 bases; unmatched bases: 6. This CDR3 is 14 amino acids long. CDR3 sequence: CASSPRTGGYEQYF. The CDR3, as DNA: TGTGCCAGCAGCCCTAGGACAGGGGGATACGAGCAGTACTTC.

This clone was seen a single time. The chain employs TRBV2 and TRBJ2-3; 7 positions agree with TRBD1. Trimming removed 5 bases from V and 2 bases from J; junction bases left unmatched: 4. The CDR3 sequence is 14 residues long. Germline V gene lookup returns CDR1 SNHLY and CDR2 FYNNEI. The CDR3 DNA reads as TGTGCCAGCAGTCCCGGGACAGTCACAGATACGCAGTATTTT. Amino acid sequence: CASSPGTVTDTQYF.

The V call is TRBV19, the J call TRBJ1-5; weak D call: TRBD1 (6 bases). CDR1 and CDR2 (germline): LNHDA, SQIVND (reference sequence). The CDR3 sequence is 15 residues long. V lost 6 bases to trimming and J lost 5 bases, with 17 bases between them. The CDR3 here is CASSLTGKGDQPQHF. The CDR3 DNA sequence: TGTGCCAGTAGCCTGACAGGCAAAGGCGATCAGCCCCAGCATTTT.

The rearrangement joins TRBV19 to TRBJ2-3; maybe TRBD2 (5 bases). V lost 1 base and J 2 bases, leaving 7 bases between the germline ends. The CDR3 length is 14 residues. Germline V CDR1 and CDR2: LNHDA, SQIVND (reference sequence). In DNA form, the CDR3 reads TGTGCCAGTAGTATAGCGGGATTCACAGATACGCAGTATTTT. Protein product: CASSIAGFTDTQYF.

The chain has TRBV11-2 and TRBJ2-1; 9 bases agree with TRBD2. CDR1 and CDR2 from the germline V gene are SGHAT and FQNNGV. J lost 8 bases, V lost 0 bases, and 11 bases had no gene match. CDR3 length: 17 amino acids. The CDR3 is CASSLDSPGTSRDEQFF. Written as DNA, the CDR3 is TGTGCCAGCAGCTTAGATTCCCCCGGGACTAGCCGGGATGAGCAGTTCTTC.

V is TRBV30 and J is TRBJ1-5; TRBD1 agrees at 7 bases. With 5 bases clipped from V and 0 bases from J, the junction kept 7 bases outside the gene matches. The germline gives CDR1 GTSNPN, CDR2 SVGIG (reference sequence). The CDR3 contains 15 residues. DNA for the CDR3: TGTGCCTGGTCGCCCGGGACAGATAGCAATCAGCCCCAGCATTTT. It encodes CAWSPGTDSNQPQHF.

V gene TRBV6-4 combines with J gene TRBJ2-3; D is unresolved. Trimming pared 2 bases from V and 0 bases from J, leaving 9 bases between. The CDR3 contains 15 residues. CDR1 and CDR2 from the germline V gene are MRHNA and SNTAGT. The CDR3 spells CASSDSSTSTDTQYF. The CDR3 DNA sequence: TGTGCCAGCAGTGACAGCTCAACTAGCACAGATACGCAGTATTTT.

The chain recombines TRBV10-3 with TRBJ2-2; D is possibly TRBD1 (5 bases). The DNA end is a closer match to TRBJ1-3, so the J assignment may be wrong. CDR1 and CDR2 (germline): ENHRY, SYGVKD. The CDR3 covers 13 residues. The chain's CDR3 is CAISTGLANTIYF. In DNA, the CDR3 is TGTGCCATCAGCACAGGTCTCGCAAACACCATATATTTT.

This chain connects TRBV18 to TRBJ2-7; maybe TRBD2 (6 bases). The germline CDR1 and CDR2 sequences are KGHSH and LQKENI. The CDR3 has 13 residues. Trimming took off 2 bases at V and 13 bases at J, with 18 bases between the two ends. The CDR3 is CASSPAPGGFDYF. CDR3 nucleotide sequence: TGTGCCAGCTCACCAGCCCCCGGGGGTTTTGATTACTTC.

The V and J genes are TRBV7-9 and TRBJ1-4; 7 nucleotides match TRBD1. Germline lookup yields CDR1 SEHNR and CDR2 FQNEAQ (reference sequence). The CDR3 has 16 residues. The V and J ends lost 5 bases and 0 bases, in that order; junction bases with no gene match: 6. As DNA, the CDR3 is TGTGCCAGCAGCCACCGACAGGGACCAACTAATGAAAAACTGTTTTTT. It codes for CASSHRQGPTNEKLFF.

The genes are TRBV7-9 and TRBJ2-3; the match to TRBD2 covers 10 bases. CDR1 and CDR2 from the germline V gene are SEHNR and FQNEAQ (reference sequence). Losses at the gene ends were 5 bases for V and 0 bases for J; bases not matched to a gene: 5. The CDR3 length is 16 residues. The CDR3 nucleotides are TGTGCCAGCAGCAAACCACTAGCGGGGAGCACAGATACGCAGTATTTT. This encodes CASSKPLAGSTDTQYF.

This rearrangement joins TRBV28 to TRBJ2-7; the match to TRBD1 covers 11 bases. Germline lookup yields CDR1 MDHEN and CDR2 SYDVKM. Losses at the gene ends were 2 bases for V and 6 bases for J; bases not matched to a gene: 6. The CDR3 length is 15 residues. The DNA of the CDR3 is TGTGCCAGCAGTTTAGGAGGGGACAGGGGGTTCGAGCAGTACTTC. It yields the protein CASSLGGDRGFEQYF.

The V and J genes are TRBV11-2 and TRBJ1-1; perhaps TRBD1 as D (5 bases). Germline V lookup: CDR1 SGHAT, CDR2 FQNNGV. CDR3 length equals 14 residues. The V and J ends lost 0 bases and 10 bases respectively, with 15 bases between them. The DNA of the CDR3 is TGTGCCAGCAGCTTAGAGTCGGGACCCGGGGGAGCTTTCTTT. Translated: CASSLESGPGGAFF.

The CDR3 loop is CASSPTSVEETQYF. The CDR3 DNA reads as TGTGCCAGCAGCCCGACTAGTGTTGAAGAGACCCAGTACTTC. This sequence joins TRBV7-6 and TRBJ2-5; perhaps TRBD2 as D (6 bases). The ends were cut back, 5 bases at V and 3 bases at J, with 13 bases in the middle. The germline gives CDR1 SGHVS, CDR2 FNYEAQ. This CDR3 has 14 amino acids.